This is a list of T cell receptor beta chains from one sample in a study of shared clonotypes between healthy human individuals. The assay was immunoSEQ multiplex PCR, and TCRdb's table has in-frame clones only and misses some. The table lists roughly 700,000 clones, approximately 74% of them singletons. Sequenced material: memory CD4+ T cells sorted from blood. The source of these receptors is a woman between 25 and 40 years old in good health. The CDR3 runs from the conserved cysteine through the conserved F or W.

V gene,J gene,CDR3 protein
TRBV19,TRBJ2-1,CASSIEGTDRREFF
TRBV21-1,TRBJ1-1,CASSKDRGGTEAFF
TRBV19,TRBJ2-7,CASSMGQVTHEQYF
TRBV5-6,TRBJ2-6,CASSLVGSGGSGANVLTF
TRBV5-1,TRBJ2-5,CASSARTMVGQETQYF
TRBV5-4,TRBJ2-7,CASSLALTADEQYF
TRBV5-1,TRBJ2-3,CASSLAALVGDTQYF
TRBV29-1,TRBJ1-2,CSVVTGPQGPYGYTF
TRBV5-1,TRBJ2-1,CASSYGLEGQEQFF
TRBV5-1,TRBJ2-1,CASSFDTSSYNEQFF
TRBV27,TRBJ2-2,CASSLGQVNTGELFF
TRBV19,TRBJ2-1,CASSKGLAGGRYNEQFF
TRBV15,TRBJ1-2,CATSRVDRSYYGYTF
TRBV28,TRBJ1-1,CASSPRWAQAEAFF
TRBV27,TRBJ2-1,CASRQLGRFYNEQFF
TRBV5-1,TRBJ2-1,CASSLSSGTYNEQFF
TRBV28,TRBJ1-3,CASRTQGAGNTIYF
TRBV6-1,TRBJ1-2,CASSDRGALDGYTF
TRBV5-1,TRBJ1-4,CASSLLGRGDEKLFF
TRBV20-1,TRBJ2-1,CSARGRPEQFF